This T cell receptor beta chain was identified in a study of cytomegalovirus exposure and HLA in healthy donors. General study points: TCR beta V segments were, for the most part, productive about 90% or about 30% of the time in an earlier analysis. A later analysis reportedly found that, within productive TCRs, an Asian-associated ancestry cluster had fewer N-insertions than the mean observed across the roughly 610 donors.

The donors, nominally healthy at sampling, likely had unrecorded immune exposures. The V gene lost 3 bases and the J gene lost 3 bases, with 7 bases spanning the gap. Germline CDR1 SNHLY, CDR2 FYNNEI. The CDR3 contains 13 residues. The study ran its PCR with 60 Vbeta and 13 Jbeta primers. Here immunoSEQ multiplex PCR was the method, and the copy in TCRdb shows in-frame clones only, minus some. The repertoire has about 120,000 clones, roughly 67% of them found once; the top ten carry roughly 8%. Comments on this clone: Its antigen is undetermined.

The rearrangement links TRBV2 to TRBJ2-3; perhaps TRBD2 as D (5 bases). This sequence originates from a man aged 18 to 29 in good health and CMV-seropositive. The sequenced sample was PBMCs. Here the CDR3 reads CASSDEGTDTQYF. The CDR3 DNA sequence: TGTGCCAGCAGTGACGAGGGAACAGATACGCAGTATTTT. Combining the CDR3 with reference TRBV2 and TRBJ2-3 gives the whole variable domain EPEVTQTPSHQVTQMGQEVILRCVPISNHLYFYWYRQILGQKVEFLVSFYNNEISEKSEIFDDQFSVERPDGSNFTLKIRSTKLEDSAMYFCASSDEGTDTQYFGPGTRLTVL.